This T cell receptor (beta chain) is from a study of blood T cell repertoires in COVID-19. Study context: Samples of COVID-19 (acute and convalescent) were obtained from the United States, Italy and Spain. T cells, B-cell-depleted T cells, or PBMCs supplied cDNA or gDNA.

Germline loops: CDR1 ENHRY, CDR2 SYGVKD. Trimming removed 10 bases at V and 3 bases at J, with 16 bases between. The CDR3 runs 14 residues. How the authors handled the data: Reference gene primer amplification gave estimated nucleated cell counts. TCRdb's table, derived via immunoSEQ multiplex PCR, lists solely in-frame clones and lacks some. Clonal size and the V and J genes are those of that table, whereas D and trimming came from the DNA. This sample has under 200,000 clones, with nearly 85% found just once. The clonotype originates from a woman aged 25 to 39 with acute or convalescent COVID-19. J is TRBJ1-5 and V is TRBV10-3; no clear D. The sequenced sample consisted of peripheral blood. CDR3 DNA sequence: TGTGCCACAAGACAAGAAAACCTCAATCAGCCCCAGCATTTT. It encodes CATRQENLNQPQHF.